These 4 T cell receptor beta chains came from one sample sequenced in a study of blood T cell repertoires in COVID-19. TCRdb keeps only in-frame clones here, not all; method: immunoSEQ multiplex PCR. Counted here are approximately 61,000 clones, approximately 80% occurring once; the ten biggest clones make up roughly a fifth. The sequencing sample was made of peripheral blood. The receptors were gathered from an older man with active or convalescent COVID-19.

This clone was seen more than once but under ten times. This sequence joins TRBV4-2 and TRBJ1-3; D gene uncertain. The V end lost 0 bases, the J end lost 0 bases, and 6 bases lay between the germline ends. Germline loops: CDR1 LGHNA, CDR2 YNFKEQ. The CDR3 contains 15 residues. CDR3 amino acids: CASSQDVYSGNTIYF. In DNA form, the CDR3 reads TGTGCCAGCAGCCAAGATGTTTACTCTGGAAACACCATATATTTT.

V and J are TRBV20-1 and TRBJ2-1; 9 bases align to TRBD1. V shed 3 bases, J shed 8 bases, and the junction held 11 bases outside the gene matches. Germline V CDR1 and CDR2: DFQATT, SNEGSKA (reference sequence). CDR3 length: 15 residues. CDR3 DNA sequence: TGCAGTGCTAGTCCCTCCGGGACAGGGAACGATGAGCAGTTCTTC. This codes for CSASPSGTGNDEQFF.

V usage is TRBV5-4 and J usage is TRBJ1-3, with 7 nucleotides matching TRBD1. This CDR3 has 14 amino acids. The germline gives CDR1 SGHNT, CDR2 YYREEE (reference sequence). J lost 6 bases, V lost 5 bases, and 8 bases had no gene match. CDR3 in DNA: TGTGCCAGCAGAAGGGACAGAACGGAAAACACCATATATTTT. As protein: CASRRDRTENTIYF.

The chain carries TRBV2 and TRBJ2-3; D possibly corresponds to TRBD2 (5 bases). The germline V gene has CDR1 SNHLY and CDR2 FYNNEI. This CDR3 comprises 15 residues. Trimming pared 2 bases from V and 0 bases from J, leaving 9 bases between. The CDR3 sequence: CASSELTGSTDTQYF. The CDR3 bases are TGTGCCAGCAGTGAATTAACGGGAAGCACAGATACGCAGTATTTT. Using reference TRBV2 and TRBJ2-3 for the parts outside the CDR3, the full variable domain is EPEVTQTPSHQVTQMGQEVILRCVPISNHLYFYWYRQILGQKVEFLVSFYNNEISEKSEIFDDQFSVERPDGSNFTLKIRSTKLEDSAMYFCASSELTGSTDTQYFGPGTRLTVL.